Given below is one T cell receptor beta chain in context. This clonotype was counted at least ten times. Its antigen has not been determined. No quality values exist for individual bases; no much larger clone is one base distant. Libraries were constructed by PCR. The reads were generated on an Illumina HiSeq 2500. TCR library preparation used molecular barcoding, with unique molecular identifiers applied to normalize quantification of the TCRbeta repertoire. TCRdb passed the public sequencing reads through fastp at Q25 and MiXCR, retaining productive beta sequences. One record per CDR3 amino acid sequence lists the most common genes and DNA. The sample contains approximately 490,000 distinct CDR3 sequences, about 10% of them found a single time. In total, the top ten clones hold around 2.2% of the sample. After removal of 5 bases from V and 5 bases from J, the junction retains 14 bases not matched to a gene. From cysteine to phenylalanine, the CDR3 is 16 amino acids long. The retained sequence is limited to the CDR3, 48 bases, with the frame set at the first base. CDR1 is given as SQVTM and CDR2 as ANQGSEA, both from the germline V gene.

The treatment or condition label of this sample denotes: allogeneic hematopoietic cell transplantation with graft depleted of TCRalphabeta T cells and CD19 B cells. The transplant recipients were children given TCRalphabeta/CD19-depleted allogeneic hematopoietic cell grafts. The data were taken from a study of T-cell reconstitution after alpha-beta-depleted transplantation in children (dated by TCRdb to 2016 to 2017). Regarding the research as a whole: T-cell immune reconstitution after TCRalphabeta/CD19-depleted allogeneic hematopoietic cell transplantation in children was quantitatively tracked in the study by means of TCR repertoire profiling.

Overall study outcomes, separate from this receptor: Apparently early alphabetaT-cell count recovery about two months after transplant reportedly relied on only several hundred rapidly expanded clones derived from non-depleted graft cells. In some patients, high TCRbeta diversity at day 60 was attributed to recipient T cells and intrathymic progenitors that had survived conditioning. The frequencies of hyperexpanded clones fell over the following months, and after one year, T-cell counts and TCRbeta diversity were mostly attributed to newly produced T cells.

The starting material was PBMCs, obtained before TCRalphabeta/CD19-depleted stem cell transplant. This receptor was identified in a child under 10 years old with inherited bone marrow failure, due to receive a stem cell transplant. Rearrangement joined TRBV29-1 to TRBJ2-5, and TRBD1 aligns with 10 junction nucleotides. The nucleotide sequence is given as TGCAGCGTTTGGGGGACAGGGGAATTTAAGTATGAGACCCAGTACTTC. Its product reads: CSVWGTGEFKYETQYF.